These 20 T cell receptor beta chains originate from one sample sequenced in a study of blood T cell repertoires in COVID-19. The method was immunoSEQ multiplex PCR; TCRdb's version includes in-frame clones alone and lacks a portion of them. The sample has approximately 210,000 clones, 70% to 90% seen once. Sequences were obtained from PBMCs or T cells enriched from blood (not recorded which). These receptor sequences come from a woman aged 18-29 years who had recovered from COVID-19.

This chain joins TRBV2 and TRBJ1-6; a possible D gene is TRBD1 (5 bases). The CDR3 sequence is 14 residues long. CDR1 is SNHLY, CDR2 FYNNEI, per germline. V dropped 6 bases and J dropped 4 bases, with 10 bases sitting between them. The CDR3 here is CASSADKYNSPLHF. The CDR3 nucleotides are TGTGCCAGCAGCGCGGACAAATATAATTCACCCCTCCACTTT. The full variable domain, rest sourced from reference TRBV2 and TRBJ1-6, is EPEVTQTPSHQVTQMGQEVILRCVPISNHLYFYWYRQILGQKVEFLVSFYNNEISEKSEIFDDQFSVERPDGSNFTLKIRSTKLEDSAMYFCASSADKYNSPLHFGNGTRLTVT.

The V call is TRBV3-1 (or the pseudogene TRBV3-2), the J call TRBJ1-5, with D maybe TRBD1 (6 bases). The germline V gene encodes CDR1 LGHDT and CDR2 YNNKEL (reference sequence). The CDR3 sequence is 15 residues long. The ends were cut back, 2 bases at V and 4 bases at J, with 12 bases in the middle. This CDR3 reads CASSQQGTPNQPQHF. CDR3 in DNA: TGTGCCAGCAGCCAACAGGGGACCCCTAATCAGCCCCAGCATTTT.

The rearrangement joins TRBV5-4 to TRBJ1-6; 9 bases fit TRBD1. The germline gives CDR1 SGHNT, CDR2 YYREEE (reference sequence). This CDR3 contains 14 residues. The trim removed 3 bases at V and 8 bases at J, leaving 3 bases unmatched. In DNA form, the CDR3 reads TGTGCCAGCAGCTCGAGGGACAGGGATTCACCCCTCCACTTT. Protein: CASSSRDRDSPLHF.

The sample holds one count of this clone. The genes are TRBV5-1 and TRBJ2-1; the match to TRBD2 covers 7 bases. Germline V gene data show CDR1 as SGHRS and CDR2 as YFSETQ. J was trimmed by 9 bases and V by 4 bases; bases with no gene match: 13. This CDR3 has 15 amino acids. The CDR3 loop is CASSHQTSSAGEQFF. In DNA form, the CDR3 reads TGCGCCAGCAGCCACCAGACTAGCTCAGCCGGTGAGCAGTTCTTC.

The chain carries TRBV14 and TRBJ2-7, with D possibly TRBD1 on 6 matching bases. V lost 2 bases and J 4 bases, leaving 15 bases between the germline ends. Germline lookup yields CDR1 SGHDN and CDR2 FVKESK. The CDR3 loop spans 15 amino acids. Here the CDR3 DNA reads TGTGCCAGCAGCCAACTGGACAGCGAATCTTACGAGCAGTACTTC. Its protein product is CASSQLDSESYEQYF.

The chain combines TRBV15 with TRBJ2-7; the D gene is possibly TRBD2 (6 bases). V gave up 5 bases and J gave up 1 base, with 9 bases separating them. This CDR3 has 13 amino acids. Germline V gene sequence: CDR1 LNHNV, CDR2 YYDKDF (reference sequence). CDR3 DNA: TGTGCCACCAGCGGCGGGGAGTCCTACGAGCAGTACTTC. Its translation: CATSGGESYEQYF.

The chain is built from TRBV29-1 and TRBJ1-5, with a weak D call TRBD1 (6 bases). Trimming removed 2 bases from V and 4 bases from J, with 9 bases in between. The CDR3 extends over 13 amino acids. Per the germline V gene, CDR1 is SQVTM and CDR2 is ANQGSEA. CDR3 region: CSVETGTNQPQHF. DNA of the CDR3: TGCAGCGTTGAAACCGGGACAAATCAGCCCCAGCATTTT.

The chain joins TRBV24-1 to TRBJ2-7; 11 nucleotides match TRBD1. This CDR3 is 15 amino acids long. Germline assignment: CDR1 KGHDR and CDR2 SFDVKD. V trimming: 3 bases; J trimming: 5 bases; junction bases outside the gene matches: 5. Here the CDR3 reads CATSDTPGQGDEQYF. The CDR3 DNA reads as TGTGCCACCAGTGATACCCCGGGACAGGGGGACGAGCAGTACTTC.

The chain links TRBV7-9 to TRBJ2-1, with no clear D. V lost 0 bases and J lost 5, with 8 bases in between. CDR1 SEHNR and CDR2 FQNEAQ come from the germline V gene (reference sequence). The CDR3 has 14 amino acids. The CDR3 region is CASSLAPTDNEQFF. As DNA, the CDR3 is TGTGCCAGCAGCTTAGCTCCTACGGACAATGAGCAGTTCTTC.

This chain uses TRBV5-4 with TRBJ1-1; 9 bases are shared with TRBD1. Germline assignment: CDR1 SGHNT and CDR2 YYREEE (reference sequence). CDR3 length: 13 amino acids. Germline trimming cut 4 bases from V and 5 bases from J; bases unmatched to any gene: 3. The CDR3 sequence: CASSRDRATEAFF. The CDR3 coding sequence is TGTGCCAGCAGCCGGGACAGGGCTACTGAAGCTTTCTTT.

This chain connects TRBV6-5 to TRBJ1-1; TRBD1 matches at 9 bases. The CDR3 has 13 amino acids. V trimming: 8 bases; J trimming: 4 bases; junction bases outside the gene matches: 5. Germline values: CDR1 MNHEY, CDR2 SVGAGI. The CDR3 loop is CASVMTGGTEAFF. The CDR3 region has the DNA TGTGCCAGCGTGATGACAGGGGGCACTGAAGCTTTCTTT.

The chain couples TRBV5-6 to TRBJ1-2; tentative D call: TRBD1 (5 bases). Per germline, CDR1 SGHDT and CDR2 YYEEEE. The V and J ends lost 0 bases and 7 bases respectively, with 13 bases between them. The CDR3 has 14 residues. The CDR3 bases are TGTGCCAGCAGCTTGGGCGGGGACTACCTTGGCTACACCTTC. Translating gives CASSLGGDYLGYTF.

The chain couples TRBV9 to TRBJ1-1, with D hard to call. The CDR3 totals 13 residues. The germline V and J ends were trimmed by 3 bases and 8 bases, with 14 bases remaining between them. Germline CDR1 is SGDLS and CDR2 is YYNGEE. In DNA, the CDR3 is TGTGCCAGCAGCGGATCTCCGAGCGAGGAAGCTTTCTTT. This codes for CASSGSPSEEAFF. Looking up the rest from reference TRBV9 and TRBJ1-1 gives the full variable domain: DSGVTQTPKHLITATGQRVTLRCSPRSGDLSVYWYQQSLDQGLQFLIQYYNGEERAKGNILERFSAQQFPDLHSELNLSSLELGDSALYFCASSGSPSEEAFFGQGTRLTVV.

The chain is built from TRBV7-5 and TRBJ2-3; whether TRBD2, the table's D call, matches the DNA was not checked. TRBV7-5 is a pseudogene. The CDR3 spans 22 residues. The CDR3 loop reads CVRRPFLAGGPPLVRSTDTQYF. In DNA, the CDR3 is TGTGTCAGAAGACCCTTCCTAGCGGGGGGGCCCCCCCTTGTAAGGAGCACAGATACGCAGTATTTT.

The CDR3 DNA reads as TGTGCCAGCAGCTTGGCCAGGGGTCACTATGGCTACACCTTC. Translating gives CASSLARGHYGYTF. The chain employs TRBV7-9 and TRBJ1-2, with a possible D match to TRBD1 (6 bases). Germline V gene data show CDR1 as SEHNR and CDR2 as FQNEAQ (reference sequence). The V end lost 3 bases, the J end lost 3 bases, and 11 bases lay between the germline ends. The CDR3 has 14 amino acids.

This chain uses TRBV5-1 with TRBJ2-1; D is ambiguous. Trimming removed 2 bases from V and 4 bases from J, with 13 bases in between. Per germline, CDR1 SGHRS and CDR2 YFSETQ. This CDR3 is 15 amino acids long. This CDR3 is CASSFSTAVYNEQFF. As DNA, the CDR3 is TGCGCCAGCAGCTTCTCGACCGCGGTATACAATGAGCAGTTCTTC. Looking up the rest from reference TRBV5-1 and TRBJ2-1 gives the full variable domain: KAGVTQTPRYLIKTRGQQVTLSCSPISGHRSVSWYQQTPGQGLQFLFEYFSETQRNKGNFPGRFSGRQFSNSRSEMNVSTLELGDSALYLCASSFSTAVYNEQFFGPGTRLTVL.

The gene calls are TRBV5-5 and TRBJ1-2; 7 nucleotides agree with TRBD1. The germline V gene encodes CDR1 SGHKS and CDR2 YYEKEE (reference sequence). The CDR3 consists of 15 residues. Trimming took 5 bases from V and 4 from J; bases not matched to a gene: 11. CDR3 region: CASRTATGQSYGYTF. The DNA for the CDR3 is TGTGCCAGCAGGACGGCTACGGGACAGTCCTATGGCTACACCTTC.

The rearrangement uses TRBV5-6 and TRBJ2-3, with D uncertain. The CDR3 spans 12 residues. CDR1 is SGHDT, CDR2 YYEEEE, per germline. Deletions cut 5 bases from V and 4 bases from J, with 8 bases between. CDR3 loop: CASSQGADTQYF. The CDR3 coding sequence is TGTGCCAGCAGTCAAGGAGCAGATACGCAGTATTTT.

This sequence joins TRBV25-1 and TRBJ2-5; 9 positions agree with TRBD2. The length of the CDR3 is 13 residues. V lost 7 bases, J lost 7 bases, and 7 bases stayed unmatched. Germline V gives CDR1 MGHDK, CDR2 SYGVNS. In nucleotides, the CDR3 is TGTGCCAGCATGATCGAGCGGGGGGCGACCCAGTACTTC. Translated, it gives CASMIERGATQYF.

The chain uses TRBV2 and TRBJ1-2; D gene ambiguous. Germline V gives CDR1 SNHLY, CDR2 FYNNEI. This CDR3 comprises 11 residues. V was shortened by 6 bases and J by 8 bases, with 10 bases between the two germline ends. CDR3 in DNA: TGTGCCAGCAGAGAGGAGGGCGGCTACACCTTC. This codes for CASREEGGYTF.